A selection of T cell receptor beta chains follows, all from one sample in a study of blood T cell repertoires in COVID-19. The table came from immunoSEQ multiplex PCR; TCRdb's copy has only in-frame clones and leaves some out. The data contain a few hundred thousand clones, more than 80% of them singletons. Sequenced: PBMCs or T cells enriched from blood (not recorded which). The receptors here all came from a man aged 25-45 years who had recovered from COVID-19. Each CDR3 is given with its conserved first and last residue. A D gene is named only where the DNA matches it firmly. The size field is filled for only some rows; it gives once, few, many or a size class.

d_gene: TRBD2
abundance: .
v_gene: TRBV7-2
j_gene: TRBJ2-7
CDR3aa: CASSVVREVSEQYF
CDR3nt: TGTGCCAGCAGCGTGGTGCGGGAGGTTTCCGAGCAGTACTTC

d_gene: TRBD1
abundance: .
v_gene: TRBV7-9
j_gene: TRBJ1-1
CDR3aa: CASRDGQGVVTEAFF
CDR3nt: TGTGCCAGCAGAGATGGACAGGGCGTTGTCACTGAAGCTTTCTTT

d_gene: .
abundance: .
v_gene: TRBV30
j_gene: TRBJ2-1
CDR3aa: CAWSPPPPGLPSSYNEQFF
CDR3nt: TGTGCCTGGAGTCCACCCCCCCCAGGGCTCCCCAGCTCCTACAATGAGCAGTTCTTC

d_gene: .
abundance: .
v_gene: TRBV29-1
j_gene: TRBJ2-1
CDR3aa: CSVEERARQFF
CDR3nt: TGCAGCGTTGAGGAGAGGGCTAGGCAGTTCTTC

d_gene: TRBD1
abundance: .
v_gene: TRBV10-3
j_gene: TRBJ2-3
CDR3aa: CAISESILSGGPDTQYF
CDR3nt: TGTGCCATCAGTGAGTCGATTTTGTCAGGGGGACCAGATACGCAGTATTTT

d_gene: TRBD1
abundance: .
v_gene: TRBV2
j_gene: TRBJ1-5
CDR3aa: CAGQRDRGHQPQHF
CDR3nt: TGTGCCGGACAAAGGGATAGGGGGCATCAGCCCCAGCATTTT

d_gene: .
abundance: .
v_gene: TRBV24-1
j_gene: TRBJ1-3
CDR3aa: CATSEGLSGNTIYF
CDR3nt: TGTGCCACCAGCGAGGGACTCTCTGGAAACACCATATATTTT

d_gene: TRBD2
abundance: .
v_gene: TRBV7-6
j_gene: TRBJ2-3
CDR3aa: CASSLALGGSGDTQYF
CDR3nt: TGTGCCAGCAGCTTAGCGCTGGGCGGGAGTGGTGATACGCAGTATTTT

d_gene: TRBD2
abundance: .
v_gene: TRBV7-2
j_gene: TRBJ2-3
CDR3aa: CASSLDVLAASTDTQYF
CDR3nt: TGTGCCAGCAGCTTAGATGTACTAGCGGCTAGCACAGATACGCAGTATTTT

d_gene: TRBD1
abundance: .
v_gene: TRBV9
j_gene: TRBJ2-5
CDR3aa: CASSVLGTGGGETQYF
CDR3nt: TGTGCCAGCAGCGTATTGGGGACAGGGGGAGGTGAGACCCAGTACTTC

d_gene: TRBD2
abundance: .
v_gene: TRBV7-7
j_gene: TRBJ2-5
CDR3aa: CASSLGLAGSLEETQYF
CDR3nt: TGTGCCAGCAGCTTAGGACTAGCGGGGTCGTTGGAAGAGACCCAGTACTTC

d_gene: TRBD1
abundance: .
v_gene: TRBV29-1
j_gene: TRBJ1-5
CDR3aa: CSVARTGANQPQHF
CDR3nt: TGCAGCGTTGCACGGACAGGGGCAAATCAGCCCCAGCATTTT

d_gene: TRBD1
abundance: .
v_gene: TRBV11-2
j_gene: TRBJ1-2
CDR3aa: CASSLGRQGGNYGYTF
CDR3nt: TGTGCCAGCAGCTTGGGAAGACAGGGCGGGAACTATGGCTACACCTTC

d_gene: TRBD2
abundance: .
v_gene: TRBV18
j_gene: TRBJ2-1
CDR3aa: CASSPPRAGRYNEQFF
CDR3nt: TGTGCCAGCTCACCACCTCGAGCGGGGCGTTATAATGAGCAGTTCTTC

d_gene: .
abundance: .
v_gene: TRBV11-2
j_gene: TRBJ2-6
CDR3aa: CASSEGSGANVLTF
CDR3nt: TGTGCCAGCAGCGAGGGCTCTGGGGCCAACGTCCTGACTTTC

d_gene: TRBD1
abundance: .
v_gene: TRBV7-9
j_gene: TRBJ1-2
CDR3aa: CASSRQGRGYTF
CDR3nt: TGTGCCAGCAGCCGACAGGGTCGAGGCTACACCTTC

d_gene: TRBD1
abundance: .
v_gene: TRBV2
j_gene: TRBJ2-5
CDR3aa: CASSELDRGKTQYF
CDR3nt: TGTGCCAGCAGTGAATTGGACAGGGGAAAGACCCAGTACTTC

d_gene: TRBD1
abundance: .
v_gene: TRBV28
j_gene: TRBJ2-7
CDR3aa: CASSFGQGRGNF
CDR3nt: TGTGCCAGCAGTTTTGGACAGGGGAGGGGGAACTTC

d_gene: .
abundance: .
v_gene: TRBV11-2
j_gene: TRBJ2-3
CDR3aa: CASSPTLTGLGGTGTQYF
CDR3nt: TGTGCCAGCAGCCCGACCCTTACAGGGCTCGGAGGTACGGGTACGCAGTATTTT

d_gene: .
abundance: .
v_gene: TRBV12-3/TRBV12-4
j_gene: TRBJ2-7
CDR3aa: CASSLQGRHEQYF
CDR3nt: TGTGCCAGCAGCCTCCAGGGGCGGCACGAGCAGTACTTC

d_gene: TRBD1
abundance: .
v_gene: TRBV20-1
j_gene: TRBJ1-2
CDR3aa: CSSTGIDGYTF
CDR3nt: TGCAGTTCGACAGGGATCGATGGCTACACCTTC

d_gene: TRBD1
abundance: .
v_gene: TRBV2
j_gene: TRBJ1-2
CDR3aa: CASRDDLTGSDGYTF
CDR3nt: TGTGCCAGCAGGGACGACTTGACAGGGTCAGATGGCTACACCTTC

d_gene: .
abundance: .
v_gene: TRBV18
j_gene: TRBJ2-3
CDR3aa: CASSPTSPTDTQYF
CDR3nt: TGTGCCAGCTCACCCACTAGTCCCACAGATACGCAGTATTTT

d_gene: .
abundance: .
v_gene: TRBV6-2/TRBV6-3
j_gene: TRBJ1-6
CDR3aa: CASSLTPGWTNSPLHF
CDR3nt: TGTGCCAGCAGCCTGACCCCGGGTTGGACAAATTCACCCCTCCACTTT

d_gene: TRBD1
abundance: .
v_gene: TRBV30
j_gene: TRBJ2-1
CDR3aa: CAWSIRTGTYNEQFF
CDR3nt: TGTGCCTGGAGTATTCGGACAGGGACCTACAATGAGCAGTTCTTC

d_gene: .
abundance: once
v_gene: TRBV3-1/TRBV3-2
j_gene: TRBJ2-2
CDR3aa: CASSQVSVVGELFF
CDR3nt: TGTGCCAGCAGCCAAGTGTCGGTGGTCGGGGAGCTGTTTTTT

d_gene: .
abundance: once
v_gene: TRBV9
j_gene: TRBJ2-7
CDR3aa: CASSQKDKIYEQYF
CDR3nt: TGTGCCAGCAGCCAAAAAGACAAGATCTACGAGCAGTACTTC

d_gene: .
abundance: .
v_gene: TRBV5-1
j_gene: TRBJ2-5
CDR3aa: CASSLDLVQETQYF
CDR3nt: TGCGCCAGCAGCTTGGATCTCGTCCAAGAGACCCAGTACTTC

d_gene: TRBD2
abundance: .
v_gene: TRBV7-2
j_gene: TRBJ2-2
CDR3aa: CASSLVAGGSGELFF
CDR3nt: TGTGCCAGCAGCTTAGTGGCGGGAGGGTCCGGGGAGCTGTTTTTT

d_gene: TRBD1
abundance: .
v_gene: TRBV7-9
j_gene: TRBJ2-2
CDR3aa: CASSLPGGRNTGELFF
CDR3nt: TGTGCCAGCAGCCTTCCAGGGGGAAGAAACACCGGGGAGCTGTTTTTT

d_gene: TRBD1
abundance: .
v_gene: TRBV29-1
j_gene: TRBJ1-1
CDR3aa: CSVRGTFMNTEAFF
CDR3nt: TGCAGCGTCAGGGGGACCTTCATGAACACTGAAGCTTTCTTT

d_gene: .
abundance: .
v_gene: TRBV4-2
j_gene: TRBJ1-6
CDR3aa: CASSHGPQGYNSPLHF
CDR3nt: TGTGCCAGCAGCCACGGACCCCAGGGGTATAATTCACCCCTCCACTTT

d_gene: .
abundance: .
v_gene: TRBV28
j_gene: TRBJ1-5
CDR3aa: CASSPEAQAGNQPQHF
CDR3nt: TGTGCCAGCAGTCCCGAGGCCCAAGCCGGCAATCAGCCCCAGCATTTT

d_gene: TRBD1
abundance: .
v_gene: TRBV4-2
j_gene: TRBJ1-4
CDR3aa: CASSQESGQNNEKLFF
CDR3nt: TGTGCCAGCAGCCAAGAATCGGGACAGAATAATGAAAAACTGTTTTTT

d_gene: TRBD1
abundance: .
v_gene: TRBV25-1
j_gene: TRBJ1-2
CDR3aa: CASSETGGGYTF
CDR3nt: TGTGCCAGCAGTGAAACAGGGGGCGGCTACACCTTC

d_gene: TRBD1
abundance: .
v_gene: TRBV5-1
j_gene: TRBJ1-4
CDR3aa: CASGLGTGGSNEKLFF
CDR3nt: TGCGCCAGCGGACTAGGGACAGGGGGATCTAATGAAAAACTGTTTTTT

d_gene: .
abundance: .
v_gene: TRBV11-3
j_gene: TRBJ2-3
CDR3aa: CASSSRENTQYF
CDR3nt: TGTGCCAGCAGCTCTAGGGAGAATACGCAGTATTTT

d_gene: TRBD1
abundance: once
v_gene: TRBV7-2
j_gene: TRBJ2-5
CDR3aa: CASSTTGGERQETQYF
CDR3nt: TGTGCCAGCAGCACGACAGGGGGCGAGCGGCAAGAGACCCAGTACTTC